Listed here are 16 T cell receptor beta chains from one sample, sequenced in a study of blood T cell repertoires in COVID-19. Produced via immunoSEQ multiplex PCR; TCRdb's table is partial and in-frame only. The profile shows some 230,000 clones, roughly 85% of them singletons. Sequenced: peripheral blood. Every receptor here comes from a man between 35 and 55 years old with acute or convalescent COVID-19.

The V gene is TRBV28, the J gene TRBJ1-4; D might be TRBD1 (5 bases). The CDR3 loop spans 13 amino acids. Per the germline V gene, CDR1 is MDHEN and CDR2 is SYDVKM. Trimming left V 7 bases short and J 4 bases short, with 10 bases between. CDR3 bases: TGTGCCAGCACGACAGTTAATAATGAAAAACTGTTTTTT. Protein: CASTTVNNEKLFF. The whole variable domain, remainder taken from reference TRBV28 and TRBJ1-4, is DVKVTQSSRYLVKRTGEKVFLECVQDMDHENMFWYRQDPGLGLRLIYFSYDVKMKEKGDIPEGYSVSREKKERFSLILESASTNQTSMYLCASTTVNNEKLFFGSGTQLSVL.

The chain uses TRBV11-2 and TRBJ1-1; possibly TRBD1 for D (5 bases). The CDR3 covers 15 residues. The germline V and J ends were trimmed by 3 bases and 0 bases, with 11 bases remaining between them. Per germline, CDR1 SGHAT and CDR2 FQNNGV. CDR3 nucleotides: TGTGCCAGCAGCTTCTGGGCCAGGGTGAACACTGAAGCTTTCTTT. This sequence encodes CASSFWARVNTEAFF.

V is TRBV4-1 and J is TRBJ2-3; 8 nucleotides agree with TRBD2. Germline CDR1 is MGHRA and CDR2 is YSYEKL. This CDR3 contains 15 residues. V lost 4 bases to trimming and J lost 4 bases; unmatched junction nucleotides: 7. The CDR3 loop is CASSPGVRGADTQYF. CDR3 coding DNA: TGCGCCAGCAGCCCGGGAGTGCGGGGGGCAGATACGCAGTATTTT.

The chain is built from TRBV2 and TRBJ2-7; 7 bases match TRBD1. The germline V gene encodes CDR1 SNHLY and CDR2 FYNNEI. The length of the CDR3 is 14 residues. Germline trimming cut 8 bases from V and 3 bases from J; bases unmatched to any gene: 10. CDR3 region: CASGPARGYYEQYF. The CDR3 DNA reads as TGTGCCAGCGGGCCGGCCAGGGGGTACTACGAGCAGTACTTC.

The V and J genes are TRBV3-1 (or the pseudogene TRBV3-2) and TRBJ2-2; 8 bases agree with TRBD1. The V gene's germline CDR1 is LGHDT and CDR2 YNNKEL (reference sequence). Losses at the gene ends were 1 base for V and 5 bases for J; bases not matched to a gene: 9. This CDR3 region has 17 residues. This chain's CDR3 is CASSQGGAGGVTGELFF. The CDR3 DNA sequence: TGTGCCAGCAGCCAAGGGGGAGCAGGGGGCGTTACCGGGGAGCTGTTTTTT.

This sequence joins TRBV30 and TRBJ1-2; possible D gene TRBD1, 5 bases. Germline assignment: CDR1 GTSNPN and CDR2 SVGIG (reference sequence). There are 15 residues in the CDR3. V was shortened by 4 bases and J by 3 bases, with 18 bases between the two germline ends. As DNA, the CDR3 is TGTGCCTGGACTCAAAATGGGGCCCCAGACTATGGCTACACCTTC. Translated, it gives CAWTQNGAPDYGYTF.

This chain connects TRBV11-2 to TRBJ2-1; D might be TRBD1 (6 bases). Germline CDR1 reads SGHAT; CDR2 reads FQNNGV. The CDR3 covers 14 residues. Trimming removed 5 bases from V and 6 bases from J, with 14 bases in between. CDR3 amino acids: CASSRPQGFNEQFF. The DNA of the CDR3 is TGTGCCAGCAGCAGACCACAGGGTTTCAATGAGCAGTTCTTC.

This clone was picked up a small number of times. The CDR3 here is CASSLYGYTF. In DNA form, the CDR3 reads TGTGCCAGCAGCCTCTATGGCTACACCTTC. This chain joins TRBV9 and TRBJ1-2; D gene uncertain. CDR1 and CDR2 from the germline V gene are SGDLS and YYNGEE. The CDR3 spans 10 residues. The V end was cut by 4 bases, the J end by 4 bases, with 2 bases between.

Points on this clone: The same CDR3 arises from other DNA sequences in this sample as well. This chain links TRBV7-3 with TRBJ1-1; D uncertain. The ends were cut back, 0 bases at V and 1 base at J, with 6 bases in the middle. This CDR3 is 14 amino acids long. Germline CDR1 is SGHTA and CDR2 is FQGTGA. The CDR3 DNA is TGTGCCAGCAGCTTAACTGGCCCGAACACTGAAGCTTTCTTT. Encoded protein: CASSLTGPNTEAFF. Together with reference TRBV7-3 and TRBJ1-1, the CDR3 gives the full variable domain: GAGVSQTPSNKVTEKGKYVELRCDPISGHTALYWYRQSLGQGPEFLIYFQGTGAADDSGLPNDRFFAVRPEGSVSTLKIQRTERGDSAVYLCASSLTGPNTEAFFGQGTRLTVV.

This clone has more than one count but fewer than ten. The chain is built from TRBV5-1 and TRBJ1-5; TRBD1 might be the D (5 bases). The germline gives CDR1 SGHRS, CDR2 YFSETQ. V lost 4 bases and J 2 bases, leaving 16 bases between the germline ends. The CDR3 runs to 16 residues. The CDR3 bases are TGCGCCAGCAGCCTGGGGCTTGACACCGGCAATCAGCCCCAGCATTTT. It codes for CASSLGLDTGNQPQHF.

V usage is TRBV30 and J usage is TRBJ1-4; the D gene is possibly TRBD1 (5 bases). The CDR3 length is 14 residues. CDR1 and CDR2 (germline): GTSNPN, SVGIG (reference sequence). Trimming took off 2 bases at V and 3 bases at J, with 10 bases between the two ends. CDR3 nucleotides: TGTGCCTGGAGTATGGGGCGATCTAATGAAAAACTGTTTTTT. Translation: CAWSMGRSNEKLFF.

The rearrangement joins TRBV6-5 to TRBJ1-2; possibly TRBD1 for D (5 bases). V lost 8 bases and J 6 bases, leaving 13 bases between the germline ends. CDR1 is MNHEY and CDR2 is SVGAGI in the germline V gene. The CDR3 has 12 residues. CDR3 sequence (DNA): TGTGCCAGCCAATCCGGGACTAATGGCTACACCTTC. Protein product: CASQSGTNGYTF.

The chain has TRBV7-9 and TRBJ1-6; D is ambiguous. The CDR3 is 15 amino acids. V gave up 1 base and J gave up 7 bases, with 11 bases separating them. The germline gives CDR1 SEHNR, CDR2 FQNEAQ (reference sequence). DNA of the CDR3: TGTGCCAGCAGCTTAGTCCTAGGTGGAAATTCACCCCTCCACTTT. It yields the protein CASSLVLGGNSPLHF.

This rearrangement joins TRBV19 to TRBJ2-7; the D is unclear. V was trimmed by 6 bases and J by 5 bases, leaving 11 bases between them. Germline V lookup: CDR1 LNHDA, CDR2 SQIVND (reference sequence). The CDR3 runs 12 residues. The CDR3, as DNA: TGTGCCAGTAGCTTAGCTAACGACGAGCAGTACTTC. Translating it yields CASSLANDEQYF. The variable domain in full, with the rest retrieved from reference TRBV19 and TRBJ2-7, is DGGITQSPKYLFRKEGQNVTLSCEQNLNHDAMYWYRQDPGQGLRLIYYSQIVNDFQKGDIAEGYSVSREKKESFPLTVTSAQKNPTAFYLCASSLANDEQYFGPGTRLTVT.

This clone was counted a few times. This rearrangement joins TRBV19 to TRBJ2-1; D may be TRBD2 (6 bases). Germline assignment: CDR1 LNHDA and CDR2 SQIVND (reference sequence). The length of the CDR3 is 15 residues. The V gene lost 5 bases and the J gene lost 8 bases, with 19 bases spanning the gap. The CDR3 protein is CASSSGGGAKHEQFF. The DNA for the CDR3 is TGTGCCAGTAGTTCAGGAGGAGGGGCCAAACATGAGCAGTTCTTC.

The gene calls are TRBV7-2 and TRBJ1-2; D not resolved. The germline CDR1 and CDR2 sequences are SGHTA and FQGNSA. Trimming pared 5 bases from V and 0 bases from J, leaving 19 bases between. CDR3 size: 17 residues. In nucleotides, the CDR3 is TGTGCCAGCAGCATAGGGATTAATGCTGGGCCTAACTATGGCTACACCTTC. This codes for CASSIGINAGPNYGYTF.